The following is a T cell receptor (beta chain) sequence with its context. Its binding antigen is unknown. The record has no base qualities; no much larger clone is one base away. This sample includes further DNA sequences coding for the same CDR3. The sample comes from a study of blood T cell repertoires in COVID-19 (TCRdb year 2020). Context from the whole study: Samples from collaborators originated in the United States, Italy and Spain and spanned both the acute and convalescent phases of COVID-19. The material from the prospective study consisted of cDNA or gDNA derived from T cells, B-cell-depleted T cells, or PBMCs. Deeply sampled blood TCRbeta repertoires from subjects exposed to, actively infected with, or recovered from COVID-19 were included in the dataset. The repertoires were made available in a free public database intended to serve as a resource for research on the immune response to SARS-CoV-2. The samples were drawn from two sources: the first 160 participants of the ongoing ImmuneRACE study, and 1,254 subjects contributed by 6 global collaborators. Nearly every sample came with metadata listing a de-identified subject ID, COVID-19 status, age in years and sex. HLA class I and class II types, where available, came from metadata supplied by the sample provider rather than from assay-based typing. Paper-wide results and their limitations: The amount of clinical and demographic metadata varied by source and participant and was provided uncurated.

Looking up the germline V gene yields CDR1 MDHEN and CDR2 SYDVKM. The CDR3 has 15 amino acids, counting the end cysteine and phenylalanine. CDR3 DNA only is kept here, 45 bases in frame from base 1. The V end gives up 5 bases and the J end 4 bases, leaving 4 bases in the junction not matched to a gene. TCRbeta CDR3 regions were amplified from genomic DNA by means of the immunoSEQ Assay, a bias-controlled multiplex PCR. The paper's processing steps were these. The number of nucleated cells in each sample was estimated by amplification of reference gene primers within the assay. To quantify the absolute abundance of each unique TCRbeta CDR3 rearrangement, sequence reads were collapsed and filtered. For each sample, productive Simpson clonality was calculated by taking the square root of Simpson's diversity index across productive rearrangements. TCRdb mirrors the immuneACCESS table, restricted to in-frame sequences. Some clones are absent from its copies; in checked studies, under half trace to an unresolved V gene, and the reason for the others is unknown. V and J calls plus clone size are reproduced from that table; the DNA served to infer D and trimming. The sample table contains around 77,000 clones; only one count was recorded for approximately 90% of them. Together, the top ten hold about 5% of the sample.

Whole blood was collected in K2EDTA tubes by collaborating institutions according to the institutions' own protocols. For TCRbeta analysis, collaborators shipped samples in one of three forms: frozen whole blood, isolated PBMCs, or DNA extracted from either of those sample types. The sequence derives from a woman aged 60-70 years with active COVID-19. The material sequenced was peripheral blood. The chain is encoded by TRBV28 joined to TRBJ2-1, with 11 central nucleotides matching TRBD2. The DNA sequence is TGTGCCAGCAGTCCCGGGACTAGCGGTTACAATGAGCAGTTCTTC. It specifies CASSPGTSGYNEQFF.